The 16 T cell receptor beta chains below come from one sample, sequenced in a study of identical twins. Via MiXCR, TCRdb re-called the 5' RACE reads, giving one row per CDR3 protein. The table has around 530,000 distinct CDR3 sequences, 15% seen once. The sample was also reused in another study, on yellow fever vaccine responses in identical twins.

Sequencing used CD4+ T cells sorted from blood. Receptors were obtained from a woman aged 18-30 years in good health.

The rearrangement links TRBV10-3 to TRBJ1-1; D gene ambiguous. Trimming shortened V by 7 bases and J by 0 bases, and 12 bases separated the two germline ends. From germline, CDR1 is ENHRY and CDR2 SYGVKD. CDR3 length: 14 amino acids. The chain's CDR3 is CAIKSGGMNTEAFF. CDR3 bases: TGTGCCATCAAGAGCGGAGGGATGAACACTGAAGCTTTCTTT.

The chain employs TRBV10-1 and TRBJ2-3; 9 bases match TRBD2. Unmatched junction bases numbered 5, after V lost 5 bases and J lost 2 bases. The germline CDR1 and CDR2 sequences are WNHNN and SYGVQD (reference sequence). This CDR3 has 15 amino acids. The CDR3 protein is CASSSGGLITDTQYF. The DNA of the CDR3 is TGCGCCAGCAGTAGCGGGGGGCTAATCACAGATACGCAGTATTTT.

This clonotype came up many times. The chain links TRBV2 to TRBJ1-2; D is ambiguous. V was pared by 3 bases and J by 4 bases, with 9 bases between. CDR3 size: 13 residues. Germline V gene lookup returns CDR1 SNHLY and CDR2 FYNNEI. The CDR3 protein is CASSDKNIYGYTF. CDR3 bases: TGTGCCAGCAGTGATAAGAATATCTATGGCTACACCTTC.

In its sample, this clonotype was seen a few times. This chain joins TRBV19 and TRBJ2-3; no definite D call. V lost 7 bases and J lost 0, with 11 bases in between. Germline CDR1 reads LNHDA; CDR2 reads SQIVND (reference sequence). CDR3 length: 14 residues. CDR3 region: CASTLTYSTDTQYF. In DNA form, the CDR3 reads TGTGCCAGTACATTGACCTACAGCACAGATACGCAGTATTTT.

This clonotype was seen a few times. CDR3 protein: CASRILDRAYEQYF. The CDR3, as DNA: TGTGCCAGCAGAATTTTAGACAGGGCCTACGAGCAGTACTTC. The chain recombines TRBV12-3 or TRBV12-4 with TRBJ2-7, with 7 bases fitting TRBD1. After removal of 6 bases from V and 2 bases from J, the junction contained 7 bases not matched to a gene. The CDR3 is 14 amino acids.

The chain has TRBV6-5 and TRBJ2-1; maybe TRBD2 (6 bases). The CDR3 has 15 residues. Trimming stripped 2 bases from V and 7 bases from J, with 15 bases between. Germline-derived CDR1 and CDR2 are MNHEY and SVGAGI. The CDR3 loop reads CASSYRRGWTNEQFF. CDR3 coding DNA: TGTGCCAGCAGTTACAGGAGGGGCTGGACTAATGAGCAGTTCTTC.

V and J are TRBV2 and TRBJ2-1; D unresolved. The germline V gene encodes CDR1 SNHLY and CDR2 FYNNEI. This CDR3 is built from 11 residues. V was pared by 4 bases and J by 9 bases, with 7 bases between. This CDR3 reads CASSGSGEQFF. Here the CDR3 DNA reads TGTGCCAGCAGTGGTTCGGGTGAGCAGTTCTTC.

The rearrangement joins TRBV5-5 to TRBJ1-4; 12 nucleotides match TRBD1. The CDR3 sequence is 16 residues long. Germline lookup yields CDR1 SGHKS and CDR2 YYEKEE (reference sequence). Trimming removed 4 bases from V and 8 bases from J; junction bases left unmatched: 9. The chain's CDR3 is CASSQGQGAHKEKLFF. The CDR3, as DNA: TGTGCCAGCAGCCAGGGACAGGGGGCGCATAAGGAAAAACTGTTTTTT.

This clonotype occurred a few times. The V gene is TRBV12-3 or TRBV12-4, the J gene TRBJ2-1, with 8 bases lining up with TRBD2. The V and J ends lost 6 bases and 4 bases, in that order; junction bases with no gene match: 11. The CDR3 runs 16 residues. This CDR3 reads CASRQTGLERYNEQFF. DNA of the CDR3: TGTGCCAGCAGACAAACGGGACTAGAAAGGTACAATGAGCAGTTCTTC.

The chain recombines TRBV20-1 with TRBJ2-5; TRBD2 agrees at 8 bases. The CDR3 extends over 11 amino acids. Per the germline V gene, CDR1 is DFQATT and CDR2 is SNEGSKA (reference sequence). The V segment lost 6 bases and the J segment 5 bases; nucleotides outside the gene matches: 2. CDR3 sequence (DNA): TGCAGTGCCGGCGGGGGGGAGACCCAGTACTTC. As protein: CSAGGGETQYF.

The gene calls are TRBV5-1 and TRBJ2-6, with 13 nucleotides matching TRBD2. Losses at the gene ends were 6 bases for V and 0 bases for J; bases not matched to a gene: 9. Germline loops: CDR1 SGHRS, CDR2 YFSETQ. This CDR3 region has 19 residues. CDR3 sequence (DNA): TGCGCCAGCAAGGGACTAGCGGGGTCCTTGAGCTCTGGGGCCAACGTCCTGACTTTC. Translation: CASKGLAGSLSSGANVLTF.

This clonotype showed up just a few times. The chain has TRBV21-1 and TRBJ2-1. TRBV21-1 is annotated as a pseudogene. The CDR3 consists of 14 residues. Here the CDR3 DNA reads TGTGCCAGCAGCAAAATAGGTCAGTGGGATGAGCAGTTCTTC. The encoded protein is CASSKIGQWDEQFF.

This clonotype has more than one count but fewer than ten. This chain joins TRBV3-1 and TRBJ2-7, with TRBD1 identical over 9 bases. The CDR3 is 14 amino acids. Germline V gives CDR1 LGHDT, CDR2 YNNKEL (reference sequence). V shed 4 bases and J 4 bases; nucleotides not matched to a gene: 5. The CDR3 loop reads CASSLGTGKYEQYF. CDR3 DNA sequence: TGTGCCAGCAGCCTCGGGACAGGGAAGTACGAGCAGTACTTC.

The chain carries TRBV7-2 and TRBJ2-7; TRBD2 matches at 7 bases. This CDR3 has 15 residues. Losses at the gene ends were 5 bases for V and 4 bases for J; bases not matched to a gene: 11. The V gene's germline CDR1 is SGHTA and CDR2 FQGNSA. CDR3 nucleotide sequence: TGTGCCAGCAGCCCACAAACGGGACTACAATACGAGCAGTACTTC. It yields the protein CASSPQTGLQYEQYF.

This clonotype was counted between two and nine times. The chain joins TRBV5-1 to TRBJ2-1; TRBD2 matches at 9 bases. The V gene's germline CDR1 is SGHRS and CDR2 YFSETQ. This CDR3 spans 14 amino acids. With 4 bases clipped from V and 10 bases from J, the junction kept 9 bases outside the gene matches. The CDR3 spells CASSRPVAGDEQFF. For the CDR3, the DNA is TGCGCCAGCAGCCGACCGGTAGCGGGGGACGAGCAGTTCTTC.

This CDR3 reads CSARQGAGEQYV. The CDR3 nucleotides are TGCAGTGCTAGGCAGGGGGCGGGCGAGCAGTACGTC. This chain joins TRBV20-1 and TRBJ2-7; the match to TRBD1 covers 8 bases. CDR1 is DFQATT and CDR2 is SNEGSKA in the germline V gene (reference sequence). This CDR3 comprises 12 residues. V gave up 3 bases and J gave up 6 bases; unmatched junction bases: 4.